This note documents a single TCR beta chain sequence. This clonotype has a single count. No cognate antigen has been identified for it. Base qualities are not at hand, and no much larger clone is one base apart. Evidence from a single read is weak. RNA was extracted with the RNeasy kit and 0.5 to 1 ug was reverse transcribed using random hexamers. The immunoSEQ multiplex PCR assay, which covers 54 Vbeta and 13 Jbeta segments, was used to amplify TCR beta CDR3 regions. Bias from PCR amplification was corrected by using a synthetic template baseline for primer optimization and for computational correction. As for how the authors treated the data: Reads were assigned to V, D and J genes according to IMGT and analyzed in immunoSEQ Analyzer, with only productive sequences retained. Clonality was computed as one minus Shannon entropy normalized by log2 of the number of productive unique sequences. For each patient and control, public and private clones were evaluated within the 100 most prevalent clones. Susac-specific clones were defined as absent from healthy and MS cohorts, about 1,000 published viral clones and other ImmuneACCESS disease sequences. TCRdb reran the public reads through fastp at Q25 and MiXCR, keeping productive beta chains. Entries are consolidated by CDR3 protein sequence, retaining the most common genes and DNA. The V and J calls follow TCRdb's processing rather than the paper's. Here the sample has about 130,000 distinct CDR3 sequences; 90% to 95% occur a single time. The ten largest clones add up to over 0.1% of the sample.

Peripheral blood CD8+ and CD4+ T cells from healthy donors, Susac syndrome patients and multiple sclerosis patients were profiled by high-throughput TCR beta sequencing. Healthy donors were age- and sex-matched controls. Bulk CD8+ and CD4+ T cells were purified by magnetic negative isolation, whereas CD8+ TEMRA cells were enriched by FACS. Blood was collected in EDTA tubes and processed within 24 hours, with PBMCs isolated through density gradient centrifugation. PBMCs intended for TCR sequencing were cryopreserved in liquid nitrogen and were subsequently thawed in a 37 degrees C water bath. Purity of sorted or isolated CD4+, CD8+ and CD8+ TEMRA cells was at least 90%. The data originate from a study of CD8 T cells in Susac syndrome (dated by TCRdb to between 2017 and 2020). Regarding the complete study: Repertoire sequencing was used to test whether CD8+ T cell activation and differentiation in Susac syndrome was antigen driven.

Study-wide conclusions, independent of this receptor: The study acknowledged that relatively few individuals were included in the TCR sequencing and HLA analysis.

The sample was CD4+ T cells from PBMCs. The clonotype originates from a human donor in good health.

This receptor carries the CDR3 CASSLAPPVNTGELFF. The bases read TGCGCCAGCAGCTTGGCCCCCCCCGTTAACACCGGGGAGCTGTTTTTT. The chain is assembled from TRBV5-1 and TRBJ2-2, with the D gene uncertain. The CDR3 holds 16 amino acids from the cysteine to the phenylalanine. The DNA shown is the 48-base CDR3, in frame from base 1. CDR1 SGHRS and CDR2 YFSETQ were looked up in the germline V gene. V drops 0 bases and J drops 2 bases, leaving 11 bases in between.